The clone carrying this TCR beta chain was seen at least ten times. Its antigen is unknown. MiXCR, run by TCRdb on the 5' RACE reads, gives a single entry per CDR3 protein. The sample holds some 46,000 distinct CDR3 sequences, about 9.3% seen once. These data originate in a study of early T cells in non-severe SARS-CoV-2 infection. Study-wide background: Alpha and beta chains were unpaired, from unsorted whole-blood bulk RNA.

V shed 4 bases and J shed 4 bases, with 14 bases lying between them. Germline CDR1 is SGHDN and CDR2 is FVKESK. There are 16 residues in the CDR3. Findings and caveats of the study: Matches to VDJdb favored anti-spike CD8 responses and missed private and CD4 specificities.

The clonotype comes from an adult who was a healthcare worker with PCR-confirmed SARS-CoV-2 infection or an uninfected control (not recorded which). Sequencing was carried out using whole blood. The V and J genes are TRBV14 and TRBJ2-6; D may be TRBD2 (5 bases). CDR3 nucleotide sequence: TGTGCCAGCAGCCCTATCCGGGGTCCAGGGGCCAACGTCCTGACTTTC. Residues: CASSPIRGPGANVLTF.